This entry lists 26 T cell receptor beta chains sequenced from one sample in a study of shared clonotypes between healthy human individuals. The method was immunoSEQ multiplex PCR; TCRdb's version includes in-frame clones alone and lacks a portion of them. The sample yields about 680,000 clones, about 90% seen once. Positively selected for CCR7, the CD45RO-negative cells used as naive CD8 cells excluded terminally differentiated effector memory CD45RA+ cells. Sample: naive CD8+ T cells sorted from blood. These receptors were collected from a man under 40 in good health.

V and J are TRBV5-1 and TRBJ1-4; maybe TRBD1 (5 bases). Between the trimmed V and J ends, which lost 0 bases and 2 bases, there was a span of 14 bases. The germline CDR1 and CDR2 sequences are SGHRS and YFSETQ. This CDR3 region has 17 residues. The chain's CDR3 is CASSLAAGRSTNEKLFF. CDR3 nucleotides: TGCGCCAGCAGCTTGGCGGCAGGGAGGAGTACTAATGAAAAACTGTTTTTT.

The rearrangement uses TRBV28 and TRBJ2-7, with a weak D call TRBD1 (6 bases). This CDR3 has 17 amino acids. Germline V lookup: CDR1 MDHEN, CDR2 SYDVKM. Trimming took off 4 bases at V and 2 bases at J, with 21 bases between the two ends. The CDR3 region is CASSYPGHGLRTYEQYF. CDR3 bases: TGTGCCAGCAGTTACCCGGGACACGGACTCAGGACCTACGAGCAGTACTTC.

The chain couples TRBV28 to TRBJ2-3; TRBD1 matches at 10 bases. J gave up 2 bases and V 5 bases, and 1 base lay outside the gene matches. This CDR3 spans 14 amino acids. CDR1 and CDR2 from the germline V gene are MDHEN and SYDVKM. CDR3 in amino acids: CASSDRGHTDTQYF. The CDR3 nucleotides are TGTGCCAGCAGTGACAGGGGGCACACAGATACGCAGTATTTT.

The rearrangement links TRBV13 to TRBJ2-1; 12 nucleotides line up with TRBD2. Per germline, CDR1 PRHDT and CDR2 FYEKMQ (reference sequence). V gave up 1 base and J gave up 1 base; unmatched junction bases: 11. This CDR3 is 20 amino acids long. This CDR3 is CASSLEGLAGPGSSYNEQFF. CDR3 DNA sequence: TGTGCCAGCAGCTTAGAGGGACTAGCGGGCCCAGGTAGTTCCTACAATGAGCAGTTCTTC.

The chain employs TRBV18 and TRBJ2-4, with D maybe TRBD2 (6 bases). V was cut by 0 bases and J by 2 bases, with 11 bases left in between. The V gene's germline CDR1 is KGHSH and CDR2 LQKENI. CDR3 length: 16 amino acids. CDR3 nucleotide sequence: TGTGCCAGCTCACCACCCCCGGGGGAGCCCAAAAACATTCAGTACTTC. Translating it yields CASSPPPGEPKNIQYF. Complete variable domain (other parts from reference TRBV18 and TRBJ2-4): NAGVMQNPRHLVRRRGQEARLRCSPMKGHSHVYWYRQLPEEGLKFMVYLQKENIIDESGMPKERFSAEFPKEGPSILRIQQVVRGDSAAYFCASSPPPGEPKNIQYFGAGTRLSVL.

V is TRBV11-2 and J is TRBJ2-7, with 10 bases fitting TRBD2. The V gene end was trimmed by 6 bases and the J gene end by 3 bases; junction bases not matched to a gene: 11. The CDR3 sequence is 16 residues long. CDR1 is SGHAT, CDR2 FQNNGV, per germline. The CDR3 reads CASSLARTSGGYEQYF. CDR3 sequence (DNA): TGTGCCAGCAGTCTAGCCCGGACTAGCGGAGGCTACGAGCAGTACTTC. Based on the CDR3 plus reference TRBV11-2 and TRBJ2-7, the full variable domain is EAGVAQSPRYKIIEKRQSVAFWCNPISGHATLYWYQQILGQGPKLLIQFQNNGVVDDSQLPKDRFSAERLKGVDSTLKIQPAKLEDSAVYLCASSLARTSGGYEQYFGPGTRLTVT.

CDR3: CASSVEGRSNYGYTF. The CDR3 DNA reads TGTGCCAGCAGCGTAGAAGGGAGGAGTAACTATGGCTACACCTTC. The chain employs TRBV9 and TRBJ1-2; D remains unclear. There are 15 residues in the CDR3. The V end lost 0 bases, the J end lost 1 base, and 10 bases lay between the germline ends. Per the germline V gene, CDR1 is SGDLS and CDR2 is YYNGEE.

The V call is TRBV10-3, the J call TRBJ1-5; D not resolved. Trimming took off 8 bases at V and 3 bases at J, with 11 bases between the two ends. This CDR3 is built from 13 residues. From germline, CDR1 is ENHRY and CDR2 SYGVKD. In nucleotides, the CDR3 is TGTGCCATCTCAGGTAGCAACAATCAGCCCCAGCATTTT. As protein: CAISGSNNQPQHF.

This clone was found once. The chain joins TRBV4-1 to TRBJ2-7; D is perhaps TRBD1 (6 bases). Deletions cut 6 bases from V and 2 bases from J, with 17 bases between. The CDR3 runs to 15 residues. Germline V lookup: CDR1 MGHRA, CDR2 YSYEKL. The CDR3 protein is CASRPRTERTYEQYF. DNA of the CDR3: TGCGCCAGCAGACCTCGGACAGAAAGAACCTACGAGCAGTACTTC.

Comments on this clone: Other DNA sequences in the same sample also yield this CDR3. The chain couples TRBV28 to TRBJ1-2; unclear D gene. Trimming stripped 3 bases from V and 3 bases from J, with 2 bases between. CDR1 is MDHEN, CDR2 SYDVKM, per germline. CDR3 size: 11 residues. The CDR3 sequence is CASSFHYGYTF. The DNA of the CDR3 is TGTGCCAGCAGTTTCCACTATGGCTACACCTTC.

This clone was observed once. This CDR3 is CASSEGQGIAEAFF. Written as DNA, the CDR3 is TGTGCCAGCAGCGAGGGACAGGGGATCGCTGAAGCTTTCTTT. V and J are TRBV13 and TRBJ1-1, with 10 nucleotides matching TRBD1. V dropped 5 bases and J dropped 6; count of bases not matched to a gene: 6. This CDR3 is built from 14 residues. The germline V gene encodes CDR1 PRHDT and CDR2 FYEKMQ (reference sequence).

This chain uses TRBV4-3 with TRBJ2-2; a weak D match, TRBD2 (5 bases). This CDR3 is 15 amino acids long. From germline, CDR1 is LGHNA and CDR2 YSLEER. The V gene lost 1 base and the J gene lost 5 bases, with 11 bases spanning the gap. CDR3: CASSQVRWRTGELFF. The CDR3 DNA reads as TGCGCCAGCAGCCAAGTTCGATGGAGGACCGGGGAGCTGTTTTTT.

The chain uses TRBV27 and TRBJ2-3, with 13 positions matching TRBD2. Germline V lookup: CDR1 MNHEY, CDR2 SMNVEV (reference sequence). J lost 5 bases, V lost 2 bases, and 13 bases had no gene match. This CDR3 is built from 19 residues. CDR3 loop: CASSLAPLAGGPFGDTQYF. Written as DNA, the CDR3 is TGTGCCAGCAGTTTAGCGCCACTAGCGGGAGGGCCCTTTGGAGATACGCAGTATTTT.

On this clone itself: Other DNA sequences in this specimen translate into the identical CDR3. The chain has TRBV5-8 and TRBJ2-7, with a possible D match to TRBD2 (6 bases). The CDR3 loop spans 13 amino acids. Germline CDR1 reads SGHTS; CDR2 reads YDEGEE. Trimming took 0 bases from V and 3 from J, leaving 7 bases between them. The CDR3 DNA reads TGTGCCAGCAGCTTGGGGGGGGACTACGAGCAGTACTTC. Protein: CASSLGGDYEQYF.

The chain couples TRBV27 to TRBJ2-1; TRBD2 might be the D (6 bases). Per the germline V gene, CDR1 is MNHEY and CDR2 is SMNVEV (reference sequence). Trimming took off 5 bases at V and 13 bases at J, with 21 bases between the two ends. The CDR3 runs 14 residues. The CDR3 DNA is TGTGCCAGCAGTCTGACAGCTGGGGGGTCGATACAGTTCTTC. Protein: CASSLTAGGSIQFF.

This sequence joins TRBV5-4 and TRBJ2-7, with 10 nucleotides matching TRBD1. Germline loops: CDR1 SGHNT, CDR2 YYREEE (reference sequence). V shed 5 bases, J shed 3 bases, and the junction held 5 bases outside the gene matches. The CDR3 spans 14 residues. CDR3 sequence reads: CASSWTGGGYEQYF. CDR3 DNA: TGTGCCAGCAGTTGGACAGGGGGGGGCTACGAGCAGTACTTC.

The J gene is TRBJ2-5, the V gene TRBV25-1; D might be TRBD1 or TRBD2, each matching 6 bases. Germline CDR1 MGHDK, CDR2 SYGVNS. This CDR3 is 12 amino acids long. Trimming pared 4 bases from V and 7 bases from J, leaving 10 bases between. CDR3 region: CASSGGGLTQYF. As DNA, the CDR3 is TGTGCCAGCAGTGGAGGGGGGCTGACCCAGTACTTC.

Here the CDR3 reads CASSPDRGVWPQHF. The CDR3 DNA sequence: TGTGCCAGCAGCCCCGACAGGGGCGTTTGGCCCCAGCATTTT. The chain recombines TRBV27 with TRBJ1-5; TRBD1 agrees at 8 bases. J was trimmed by 9 bases and V by 6 bases; bases with no gene match: 10. The germline CDR1 and CDR2 sequences are MNHEY and SMNVEV (reference sequence). The length of the CDR3 is 14 residues.

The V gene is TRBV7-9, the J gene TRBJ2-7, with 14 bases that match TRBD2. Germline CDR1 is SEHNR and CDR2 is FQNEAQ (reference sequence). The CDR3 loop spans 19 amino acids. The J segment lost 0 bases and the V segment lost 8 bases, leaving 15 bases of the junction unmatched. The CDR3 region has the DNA TGTGCCAGCGCGTCCCGAACCGGGACTAGCGGGAGTAGCTCCTACGAGCAGTACTTC. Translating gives CASASRTGTSGSSSYEQYF.

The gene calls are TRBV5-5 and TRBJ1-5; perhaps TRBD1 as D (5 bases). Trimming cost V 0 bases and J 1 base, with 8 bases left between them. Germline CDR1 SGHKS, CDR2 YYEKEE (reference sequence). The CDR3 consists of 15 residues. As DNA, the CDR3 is TGTGCCAGCAGCTTGGCCCAGGGAAGCAATCAGCCCCAGCATTTT. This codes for CASSLAQGSNQPQHF.

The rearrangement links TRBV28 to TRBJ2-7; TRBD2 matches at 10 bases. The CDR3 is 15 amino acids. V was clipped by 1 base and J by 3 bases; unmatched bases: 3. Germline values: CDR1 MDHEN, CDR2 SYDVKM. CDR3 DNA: TGTGCCAGCAGTTTATCGTTAGCGGGAGGCTACGAGCAGTACTTC. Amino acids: CASSLSLAGGYEQYF.

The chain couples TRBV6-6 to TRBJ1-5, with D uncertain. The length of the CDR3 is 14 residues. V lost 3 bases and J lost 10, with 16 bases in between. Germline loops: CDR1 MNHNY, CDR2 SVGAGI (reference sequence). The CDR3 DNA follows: TGTGCCAGCAGTTATGGCTTGATCACAGATCCCCAGCATTTT. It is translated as CASSYGLITDPQHF.

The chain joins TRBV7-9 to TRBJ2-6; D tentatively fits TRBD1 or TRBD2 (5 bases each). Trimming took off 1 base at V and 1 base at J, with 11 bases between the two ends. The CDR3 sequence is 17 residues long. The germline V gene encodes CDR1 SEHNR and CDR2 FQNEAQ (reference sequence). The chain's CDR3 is CASSLGDPNSGANVLTF. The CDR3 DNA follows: TGTGCCAGCAGCTTAGGGGACCCAAATTCTGGGGCCAACGTCCTGACTTTC.

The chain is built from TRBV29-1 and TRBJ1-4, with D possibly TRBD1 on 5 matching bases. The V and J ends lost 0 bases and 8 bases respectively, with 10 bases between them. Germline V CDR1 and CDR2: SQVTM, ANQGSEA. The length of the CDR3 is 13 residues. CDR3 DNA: TGCAGCGTTGAAGAGGGGGGGAGGGAAAAACTGTTTTTT. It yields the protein CSVEEGGREKLFF. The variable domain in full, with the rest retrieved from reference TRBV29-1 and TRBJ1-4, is SAVISQKPSRDICQRGTSLTIQCQVDSQVTMMFWYRQQPGQSLTLIATANQGSEATYESGFVIDKFPISRPNLTFSTLTVSNMSPEDSSIYLCSVEEGGREKLFFGSGTQLSVL.

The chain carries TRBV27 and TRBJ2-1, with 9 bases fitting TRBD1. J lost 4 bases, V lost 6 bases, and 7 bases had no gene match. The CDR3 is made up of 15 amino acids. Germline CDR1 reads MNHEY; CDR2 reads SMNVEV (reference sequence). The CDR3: CASRSGTGSYNEQFF. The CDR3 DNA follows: TGTGCCAGCAGATCCGGGACAGGGTCTTACAATGAGCAGTTCTTC.

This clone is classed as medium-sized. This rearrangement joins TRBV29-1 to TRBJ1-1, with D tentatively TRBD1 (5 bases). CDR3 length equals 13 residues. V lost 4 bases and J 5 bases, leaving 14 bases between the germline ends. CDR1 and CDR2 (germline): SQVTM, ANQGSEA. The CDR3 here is CSVASGRATEAFF. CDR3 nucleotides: TGCAGCGTTGCGTCAGGGAGGGCTACTGAAGCTTTCTTT. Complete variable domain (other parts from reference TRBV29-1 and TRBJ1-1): SAVISQKPSRDICQRGTSLTIQCQVDSQVTMMFWYRQQPGQSLTLIATANQGSEATYESGFVIDKFPISRPNLTFSTLTVSNMSPEDSSIYLCSVASGRATEAFFGQGTRLTVV.